The sequence of this TCR beta chain was determined in a study of cytomegalovirus exposure and HLA in healthy donors. PCR primers comprised 60 Vbeta and 13 Jbeta primers. TCRdb keeps only in-frame clones here, not all; method: immunoSEQ multiplex PCR. The table lists some 130,000 clones, roughly 80% of them singletons. This CDR3 region has 13 residues. Per germline, CDR1 SQVTM and CDR2 ANQGSEA. V shed 7 bases, J shed 9 bases, and the junction held 12 bases outside the gene matches. This clone was observed a single time. The sequenced material came from PBMCs. The J gene is TRBJ1-2, the V gene TRBV29-1; 9 nucleotides agree with TRBD1. The receptor was derived from a male donor in good health and CMV-seronegative. In nucleotides, the CDR3 is TGCAGCGCCGTGGGACAGGGAGGTCGAAGCTACACCTTC. It specifies CSAVGQGGRSYTF.